The following is a T cell receptor beta chain sequence with its context. Its matching antigen is unknown. Profiled with immunoSEQ multiplex PCR; TCRdb holds only in-frame clones, not every one. Among 100,000 to 150,000 clones listed, 88% were seen once. Germline CDR1 reads SGHNT; CDR2 reads YENEEA. Trimming at V came to 5 bases and at J to 7 bases, leaving 12 bases not matched to a gene. The length of the CDR3 is 16 residues. The time point is: blood 2 weeks post-SBRT. The treatment is: 15 Gy SBRT to primary tumor, nephrectomy 4 weeks later. The data were taken from a study of radiation and T cells in renal cell carcinoma. The study, taken as a whole, reports: Pretreatment tumor biopsies were lacking, so baseline clonotypes are unknown.

The source is a woman aged 70-85 years with renal cell carcinoma. The source was blood, collected from a patient whose treatment included radiotherapy and nephrectomy. The gene calls are TRBV11-3 and TRBJ2-3; 10 nucleotides line up with TRBD1. In DNA form, the CDR3 reads TGTGCCAGCAGCCCCATGAGGACAGGGGGAGTGAATACGCAGTATTTT. Its translation is CASSPMRTGGVNTQYF. Drawing the rest from reference TRBV11-3 and TRBJ2-3, the complete variable domain is EAGVVQSPRYKIIEKKQPVAFWCNPISGHNTLYWYLQNLGQGPELLIRYENEEAVDDSQLPKDRFSAERLKGVDSTLKIQPAELGDSAVYLCASSPMRTGGVNTQYFGPGTRLTVL.